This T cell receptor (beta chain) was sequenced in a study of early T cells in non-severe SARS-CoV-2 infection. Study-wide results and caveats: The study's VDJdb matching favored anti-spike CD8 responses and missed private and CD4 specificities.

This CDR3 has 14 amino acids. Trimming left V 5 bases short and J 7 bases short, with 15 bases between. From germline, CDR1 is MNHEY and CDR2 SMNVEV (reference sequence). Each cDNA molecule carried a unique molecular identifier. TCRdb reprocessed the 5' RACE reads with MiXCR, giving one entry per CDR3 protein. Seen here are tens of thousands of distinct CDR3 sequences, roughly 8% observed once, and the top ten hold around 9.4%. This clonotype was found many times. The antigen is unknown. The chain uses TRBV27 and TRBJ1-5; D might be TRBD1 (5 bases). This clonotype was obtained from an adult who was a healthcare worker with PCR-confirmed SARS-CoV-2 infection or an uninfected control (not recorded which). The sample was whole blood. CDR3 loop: CASSQAPGGQPQHF. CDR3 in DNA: TGTGCCAGCAGTCAGGCCCCCGGGGGACAGCCCCAGCATTTT.